Listed below are T cell receptor beta chains from one sample, sequenced in a study of early T cells in non-severe SARS-CoV-2 infection. One entry per CDR3 protein, called by TCRdb with MiXCR from the 5' RACE reads. The sample shows some 77,000 distinct CDR3 sequences, over 8.5% of them seen only once. What was sequenced was whole blood. The receptors were gathered from an adult who was a healthcare worker with PCR-confirmed SARS-CoV-2 infection or an uninfected control (not recorded which). The CDR3 runs from the conserved cysteine through the conserved F or W. Fields, in order: V gene, D gene, clone size, J gene, CDR3 protein, CDR3 DNA. A D gene is named only where the DNA matches it firmly. Rows may omit the clone size; those that give it use once, few, many or a size class.

TRBV6-4	.	many	TRBJ2-2	CASSRTQGGMNTGELFF	TGTGCCAGCAGCAGGACACAGGGGGGGATGAACACCGGGGAGCTGTTTTTT
TRBV30	.	few	TRBJ1-6	CAWTIGGPYSPLHF	TGTGCCTGGACCATCGGAGGGCCTTATTCACCCCTCCACTTT
TRBV20-1	.	.	TRBJ2-7	CSARDRRGSPYRDEQYF	TGCAGTGCTAGAGATCGGCGGGGTTCCCCCTATAGGGACGAGCAGTACTTC
TRBV3-1	.	few	TRBJ2-1	CASSQEDGWGGEQFF	TGTGCCAGCAGCCAAGAAGACGGGTGGGGAGGTGAGCAGTTCTTC
TRBV18	TRBD2	many	TRBJ2-7	CASSPPSGGEQYF	TGTGCCAGCTCACCACCGTCGGGGGGCGAGCAGTACTTC
TRBV10-3	TRBD1	.	TRBJ2-7	CATGTAYEQYF	TGTGCCACCGGGACAGCCTACGAGCAGTACTTC
TRBV28	TRBD1	.	TRBJ2-7	CASSSTGTGVSYEQYF	TGTGCCAGCAGTTCCACCGGGACAGGGGTATCCTACGAGCAGTACTTC
TRBV19	TRBD1	few	TRBJ2-2	CASRQGTVATGELFF	TGTGCCAGTAGACAGGGGACCGTGGCAACCGGGGAGCTGTTTTTT
TRBV25-1	TRBD1	few	TRBJ1-2	CASSEGQGFYGYTF	TGTGCCAGCAGTGAAGGACAGGGCTTCTATGGCTACACCTTC
TRBV10-3	.	many	TRBJ1-3	CAISVDGNTIYF	TGTGCCATCAGTGTCGACGGAAACACCATATATTTT
TRBV19	TRBD1	few	TRBJ2-1	CASSILGQGRNEQFF	TGTGCCAGTAGTATACTGGGACAGGGTCGAAATGAGCAGTTCTTC
TRBV20-1	TRBD2	.	TRBJ2-7	CSARKAGTRAYEQYF	TGCAGTGCTCGGAAAGCGGGAACTAGGGCCTACGAGCAGTACTTC
TRBV7-9	TRBD2	medium-sized	TRBJ2-1	CASSWTIKREGQDNEQFF	TGTGCCAGCAGCTGGACCATCAAGCGGGAGGGCCAGGACAATGAGCAGTTCTTC
TRBV5-1	TRBD1	many	TRBJ1-1	CASSWGDRANTEAFF	TGCGCCAGCAGCTGGGGCGACAGGGCGAACACTGAAGCTTTCTTT
TRBV18	TRBD1	few	TRBJ1-1	CASSSGGNTEAFF	TGTGCCAGCTCATCAGGGGGGAACACTGAAGCTTTCTTT
TRBV5-1	.	many	TRBJ2-7	CASSGTGPYEQYF	TGCGCCAGCAGCGGGACTGGCCCCTACGAGCAGTACTTC
TRBV3-1	TRBD1	many	TRBJ2-7	CASSLLMTGGPYEQYF	TGTGCCAGCAGCCTTCTTATGACAGGGGGGCCCTACGAGCAGTACTTC
TRBV24-1	TRBD2	few	TRBJ2-1	CATSDLLAGDYNEQFF	TGTGCCACCAGTGATTTACTAGCGGGAGATTACAATGAGCAGTTCTTC
TRBV2	.	.	TRBJ1-1	CASSSPPLNTEAFF	TGTGCCAGCAGTTCCCCCCCATTGAACACTGAAGCTTTCTTT
TRBV28	TRBD2	many	TRBJ2-5	CASSLDAAGGLISGVETQYF	TGTGCCAGCAGTTTAGATGCAGCGGGAGGGCTAATTTCCGGGGTTGAGACCCAGTACTTC
TRBV20-1	TRBD2	.	TRBJ2-2	CSAVVAGGGTGELFF	TGCAGTGCCGTGGTAGCGGGAGGCGGCACCGGGGAGCTGTTTTTT
TRBV2	.	many	TRBJ2-2	CASSLGGLTGELFF	TGTGCCAGCAGCCTAGGAGGGCTCACCGGGGAGCTGTTTTTT
TRBV5-4	.	many	TRBJ2-2	CASSWRGDTGELFF	TGTGCCAGCAGCTGGAGGGGCGACACCGGGGAGCTGTTTTTT
TRBV19	.	many	TRBJ2-1	CASSPPSASYNEQFF	TGTGCCAGTAGCCCCCCTAGCGCCAGTTACAATGAGCAGTTCTTC
TRBV5-1	.	many	TRBJ1-5	CASSAGDSNQPQHF	TGCGCCAGCAGCGCCGGTGATAGCAATCAGCCCCAGCATTTT
TRBV20-1	TRBD1	.	TRBJ1-1	CSASGGGNTEAFF	TGCAGTGCTAGCGGAGGGGGCAACACTGAAGCTTTCTTT
TRBV9	TRBD2	.	TRBJ2-3	CASSVGGAGNTQYF	TGTGCCAGCAGCGTAGGGGGAGCGGGAAATACGCAGTATTTT
TRBV7-9	.	few	TRBJ2-7	CASSLEGRRAYEQYF	TGTGCCAGCAGCTTAGAAGGACGTCGAGCCTACGAGCAGTACTTC
TRBV4-1	.	.	TRBJ1-5	CASSQSTHLGKQPQHF	TGCGCCAGCAGCCAATCTACTCATCTAGGGAAACAGCCCCAGCATTTT
TRBV20-1	.	.	TRBJ1-2	CSASPGTYGYTF	TGCAGTGCTAGCCCAGGAACCTATGGCTACACCTTC
TRBV28	.	many	TRBJ2-7	CASRAVEKTSEQYF	TGTGCCAGCAGGGCGGTCGAGAAAACGAGTGAGCAGTACTTC
TRBV27	.	few	TRBJ1-1	CASRIGGNIKNTEAFF	TGTGCCAGCAGAATCGGGGGTAATATAAAGAACACTGAAGCTTTCTTT
TRBV28	.	many	TRBJ1-1	CASSSSGVRAFF	TGTGCCAGCAGCTCCTCCGGGGTCCGGGCTTTCTTT
TRBV4-2	TRBD2	many	TRBJ2-7	CASSQGLAGSYEQYF	TGTGCCAGCAGCCAAGGACTAGCGGGTTCCTACGAGCAGTACTTC
TRBV18	TRBD1	.	TRBJ1-1	CASSRGQGAFEVFF	TGTGCCAGCTCTCGTGGTCAGGGGGCGTTTGAAGTTTTCTTT
TRBV7-8	.	.	TRBJ2-5	CASSLTPNTRQETQYF	TGTGCCAGCAGCCTGACCCCCAACACCCGGCAAGAGACCCAGTACTTC
TRBV28	TRBD1	many	TRBJ1-1	CASSLGQGWLNTEAFF	TGTGCCAGCAGTTTAGGACAGGGGTGGCTGAACACTGAAGCTTTCTTT
TRBV27	.	many	TRBJ2-5	CASSLRLSAHPEETQYF	TGTGCCAGCAGTTTACGACTGTCCGCTCACCCGGAAGAGACCCAGTACTTC
TRBV12-3/TRBV12-4	.	many	TRBJ1-1	CASSLERTVNTEAFF	TGTGCCAGCAGTTTAGAACGAACAGTTAACACTGAAGCTTTCTTT
TRBV14	.	.	TRBJ2-7	CASSQVHGNLHEQYF	TGTGCCAGCAGCCAAGTTCATGGAAACCTCCACGAGCAGTACTTC
TRBV4-1	.	many	TRBJ2-3	CASSHGYGGRTDTQYF	TGCGCCAGCAGCCACGGCTACGGGGGTCGCACAGATACGCAGTATTTT
TRBV5-1	.	once	TRBJ1-2	CASSLGAFGSNYGYTF	TGCGCCAGCAGCTTAGGGGCGTTCGGGTCTAACTATGGCTACACCTTC
TRBV28	.	many	TRBJ2-1	CASSLSGGSAYNEQFF	TGTGCCAGCAGTTTATCTGGCGGCAGTGCCTACAATGAGCAGTTCTTC
TRBV27	.	few	TRBJ1-6	CASSFSLRNSPLHF	TGTGCCAGCAGTTTCAGTCTGCGAAATTCACCCCTCCACTTT
TRBV10-3	.	medium-sized	TRBJ2-3	CAINGDGTTDTQYF	TGTGCCATCAACGGGGACGGGACCACAGATACGCAGTATTTT
TRBV5-1	.	.	TRBJ2-3	CASSLGFVGDTQYF	TGCGCCAGCAGCTTGGGGTTCGTGGGAGATACGCAGTATTTT
TRBV28	.	few	TRBJ2-1	CASSYYNEQFF	TGTGCCAGCAGCTACTACAATGAGCAGTTCTTC
TRBV24-1	.	many	TRBJ2-5	CATSDLRGSETQYF	TGTGCCACCAGTGATTTACGGGGGAGTGAGACCCAGTACTTC
TRBV6-2/TRBV6-3	.	many	TRBJ1-6	CASSYGGSGSPLHF	TGTGCCAGCAGTTACGGGGGGTCAGGATCACCCCTCCACTTT
TRBV5-1	TRBD2	.	TRBJ2-3	CASSTISGGTDTQYF	TGCGCCAGCAGCACGATTAGCGGGGGCACAGATACGCAGTATTTT
TRBV9	TRBD2	few	TRBJ2-3	CASSVGTSGTSTDTQYF	TGTGCCAGCAGCGTGGGGACTAGCGGGACTTCCACAGATACGCAGTATTTT
TRBV28	TRBD2	many	TRBJ2-1	CASSLGGAGDPYNEQFF	TGTGCCAGCAGTTTGGGGGGAGCGGGAGACCCCTACAATGAGCAGTTCTTC
TRBV20-1	TRBD2	.	TRBJ2-1	CSAPSGNINEQFF	TGCAGTGCCCCGAGCGGGAATATCAATGAGCAGTTCTTC
TRBV28	TRBD1	many	TRBJ2-4	CASGTGRQLAKNIQYF	TGTGCCAGCGGGACAGGGAGGCAATTAGCCAAAAACATTCAGTACTTC
TRBV5-4	TRBD2	few	TRBJ2-2	CASSFPPPSSGRKAGELFF	TGTGCCAGCAGCTTCCCTCCGCCCTCTAGCGGGAGAAAGGCCGGGGAGCTGTTTTTT
TRBV10-2	TRBD2	few	TRBJ2-1	CASSELAGGPNEQFF	TGCGCCAGCAGTGAGTTAGCGGGAGGGCCCAATGAGCAGTTCTTC
TRBV5-1	.	.	TRBJ2-7	CASSLFSGVRVLEQYF	TGCGCCAGCAGCTTGTTCTCGGGCGTACGTGTTTTGGAGCAGTACTTC
TRBV5-1	TRBD1	many	TRBJ2-6	CASTGQDPSGANVLTF	TGCGCCAGCACGGGACAGGACCCATCTGGGGCCAACGTCCTGACTTTC
TRBV10-3	.	many	TRBJ2-5	CAIKRTLQETQYF	TGTGCCATCAAGAGAACTCTCCAAGAGACCCAGTACTTC
TRBV19	TRBD1	few	TRBJ1-2	CASSNRVTGGANYGYTF	TGTGCCAGTAGTAACCGCGTGACAGGGGGAGCTAACTATGGCTACACCTTC